This TCR beta chain was sequenced for a study of blood T cell repertoires in COVID-19. On the study more broadly: PBMCs, B-cell-depleted T cells, or T cells were the source of the cDNA or gDNA that made up the material.

Sequenced by immunoSEQ multiplex PCR; TCRdb stores in-frame clones only, minus some. Among under 250,000 clones listed, 85% to 90% were seen once. V was cut by 6 bases and J by 2 bases, with 9 bases left in between. The CDR3 has 14 amino acids. Germline CDR1 SGDLS, CDR2 YYNGEE. What was sequenced was PBMCs or T cells enriched from blood (not recorded which). The source of this sequence is a woman between 18 and 30 years old in a cohort exposed to, infected with or recovered from COVID-19 (not recorded which). The rearrangement uses TRBV9 and TRBJ2-6, with D possibly matching TRBD1 (6 bases). For the CDR3, the DNA is TGTGCCAGCACCACAGGGCCTGGGGCCAACGTCCTGACTTTC. Its translation: CASTTGPGANVLTF.